This T cell receptor beta chain was identified in a study of technical replicates of blood from several donors. Assay: immunoSEQ multiplex PCR; the TCRdb copy retains only in-frame clones and omits some. The table lists about 83,000 clones, over 85% of them singletons, with 0.25% in the top ten. Germline V gene data show CDR1 as SGHDN and CDR2 as FVKESK. V lost 4 bases, J lost 7 bases, and 15 bases stayed unmatched. This CDR3 is built from 17 residues. The chain recombines TRBV14 with TRBJ2-1; 8 bases agree with TRBD2. The sequencing sample was made of T cells isolated from PBMCs. The clonotype comes from a human donor in good health. The CDR3 region has the DNA TGTGCCAGCAGCCGCCGGACGGGGGGGTTCTCTTCGAATGAGCAGTTCTTC. This codes for CASSRRTGGFSSNEQFF.